This TCR beta chain emerged from a study of blood T cells in healthy people across ages. A second roughly 7 to 12 cycle PCR used barcoded and J-beta primers. TCRdb redid the calling of the 5' RACE reads with MiXCR, one entry per CDR3 protein. The profile shows 1.5 million or so distinct CDR3 sequences, around 40% of them singletons. The CDR3 is 10 amino acids. The V gene's germline CDR1 is SQVTM and CDR2 ANQGSEA. Specimen: blood. The sequence was obtained from a young woman in good health. The chain joins TRBV29-1 to TRBJ2-3; D call uncertain. The CDR3, as DNA: TGCACCGTCGTCACAGATACGCAGTATTTT. This gives the protein CTVVTDTQYF.